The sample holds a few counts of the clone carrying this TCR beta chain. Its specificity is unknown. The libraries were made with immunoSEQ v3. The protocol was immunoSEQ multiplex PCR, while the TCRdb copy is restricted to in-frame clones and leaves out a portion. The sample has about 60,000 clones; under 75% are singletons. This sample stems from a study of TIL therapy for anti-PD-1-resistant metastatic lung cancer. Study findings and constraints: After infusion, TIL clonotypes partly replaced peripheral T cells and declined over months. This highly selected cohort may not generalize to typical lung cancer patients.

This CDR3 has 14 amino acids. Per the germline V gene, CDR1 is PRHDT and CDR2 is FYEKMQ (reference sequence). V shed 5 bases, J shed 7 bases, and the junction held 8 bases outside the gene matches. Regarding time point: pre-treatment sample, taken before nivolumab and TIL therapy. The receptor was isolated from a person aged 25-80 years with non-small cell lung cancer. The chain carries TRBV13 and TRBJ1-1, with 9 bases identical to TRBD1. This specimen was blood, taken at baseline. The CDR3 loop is CASSLGTGSDEAFF. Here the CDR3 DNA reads TGTGCCAGCAGCCTCGGGACAGGGAGCGATGAAGCTTTCTTT.